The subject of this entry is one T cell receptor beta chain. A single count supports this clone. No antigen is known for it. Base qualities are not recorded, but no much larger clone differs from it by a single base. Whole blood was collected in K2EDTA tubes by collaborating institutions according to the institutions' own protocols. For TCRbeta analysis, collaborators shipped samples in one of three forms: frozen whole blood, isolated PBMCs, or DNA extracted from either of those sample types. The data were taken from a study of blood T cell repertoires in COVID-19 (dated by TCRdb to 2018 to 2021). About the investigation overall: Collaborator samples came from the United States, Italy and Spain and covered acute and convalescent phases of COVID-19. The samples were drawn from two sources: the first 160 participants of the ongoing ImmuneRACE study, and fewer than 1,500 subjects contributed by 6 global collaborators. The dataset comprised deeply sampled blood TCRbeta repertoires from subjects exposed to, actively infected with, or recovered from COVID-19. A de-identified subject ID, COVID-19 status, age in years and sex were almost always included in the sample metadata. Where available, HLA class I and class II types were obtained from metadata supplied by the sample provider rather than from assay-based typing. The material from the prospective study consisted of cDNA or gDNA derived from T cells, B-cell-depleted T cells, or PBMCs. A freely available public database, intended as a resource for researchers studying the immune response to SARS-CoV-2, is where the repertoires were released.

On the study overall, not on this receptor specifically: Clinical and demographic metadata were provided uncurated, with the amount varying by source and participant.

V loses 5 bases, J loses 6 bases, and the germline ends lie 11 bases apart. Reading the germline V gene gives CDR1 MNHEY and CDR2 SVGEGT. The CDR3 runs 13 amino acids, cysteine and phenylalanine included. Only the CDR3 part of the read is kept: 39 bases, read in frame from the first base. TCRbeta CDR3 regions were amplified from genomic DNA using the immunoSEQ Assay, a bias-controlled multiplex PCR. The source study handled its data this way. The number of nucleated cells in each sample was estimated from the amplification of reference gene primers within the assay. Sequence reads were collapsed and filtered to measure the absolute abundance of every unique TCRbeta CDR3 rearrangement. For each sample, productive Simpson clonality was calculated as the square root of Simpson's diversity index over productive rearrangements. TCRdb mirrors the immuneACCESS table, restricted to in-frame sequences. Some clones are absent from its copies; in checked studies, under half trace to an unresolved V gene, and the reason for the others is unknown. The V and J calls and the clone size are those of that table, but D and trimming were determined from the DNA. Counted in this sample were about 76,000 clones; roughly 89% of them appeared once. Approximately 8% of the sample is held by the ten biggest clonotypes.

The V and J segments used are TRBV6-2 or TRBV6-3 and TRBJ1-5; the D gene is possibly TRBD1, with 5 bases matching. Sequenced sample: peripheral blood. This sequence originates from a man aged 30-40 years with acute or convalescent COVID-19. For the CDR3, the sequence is CASSLQGFQPQHF. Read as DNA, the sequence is TGTGCCAGCAGTCTGCAGGGCTTTCAGCCCCAGCATTTT.